This TCR beta chain was documented in a study of cytomegalovirus exposure and HLA in healthy donors. The PCR employed 60 Vbeta primers together with 13 Jbeta primers. Using immunoSEQ multiplex PCR, the repertoire was profiled, and TCRdb retains in-frame clones only, with some absent. The sample has 50,000 to 65,000 clones, over 70% seen once. Sequencing was carried out using PBMCs. This clonotype originated in a man in his fifties in good health and CMV-seropositive.

Here the CDR3 reads CASSSLAGGSYEQYF. CDR3 coding DNA: TGCGCCAGCAGCTCCCTAGCGGGAGGATCCTACGAGCAGTACTTC. The rearrangement links TRBV5-1 to TRBJ2-7, with 11 bases that match TRBD2. With V trimmed by 3 bases and J by 1 base, 3 bases remained unmatched. Germline V CDR1 and CDR2: SGHRS, YFSETQ. There are 15 residues in the CDR3.